A single sample gave rise to the 23 T cell receptor beta chains below, sequenced in a study of human T cells and chemical hapten exposure. In TCRdb, the RACE reads were re-called with MiXCR into one record per CDR3 protein. Among 300,000 to 450,000 distinct CDR3 sequences listed, roughly 4.8% were seen once. Time point reported: patch test 1, 2 weeks after DPC sensitization. Indicated treatment: therapeutic diphenylcyclopropenone sensitization with weekly scalp DPC. The sequencing used whole blood, collected in connection with sensitization to the hapten diphenylcyclopropenone (DPC). These receptor sequences come from a woman aged 45-60 years with alopecia areata. Some clones in this sample may be carry-over from other donors' samples.

Many counts were recorded for this clonotype. The chain links TRBV7-2 to TRBJ2-3; 9 bases map to TRBD1. Germline loops: CDR1 SGHTA, CDR2 FQGNSA. V trimming: 5 bases; J trimming: 4 bases; junction bases outside the gene matches: 10. CDR3 length: 16 amino acids. In nucleotides, the CDR3 is TGTGCCAGCAGCCTCCGACAGGGGGGGATCGCAGATACGCAGTATTTT. Encoded protein: CASSLRQGGIADTQYF.

This clonotype was detected many times. The rearrangement links TRBV20-1 to TRBJ1-1, with unresolved D. This CDR3 has 15 residues. Germline V gives CDR1 DFQATT, CDR2 SNEGSKA (reference sequence). V was clipped by 2 bases and J by 1 base, with 14 bases between them. The CDR3 sequence is CSARPLRRANTEAFF. CDR3 in DNA: TGCAGTGCTAGACCTCTCCGACGGGCGAACACTGAAGCTTTCTTT.

CDR3 sequence (DNA): TGTGCCAGCAGCATAGCGGGAGCGGGGACAGATACGCAGTATTTT. Protein product: CASSIAGAGTDTQYF. The rearrangement links TRBV28 to TRBJ2-3; 9 bases agree with TRBD2. This CDR3 has 15 residues. Germline V lookup: CDR1 MDHEN, CDR2 SYDVKM. With 6 bases clipped from V and 3 bases from J, the junction kept 7 bases outside the gene matches.

Only a few counts were recorded for this clonotype. The chain links TRBV3-1 to TRBJ2-7; 8 bases align to TRBD2. The CDR3 is made up of 16 amino acids. Germline-derived CDR1 and CDR2 are LGHDT and YNNKEL (reference sequence). V lost 3 bases to trimming and J lost 0 bases; unmatched junction nucleotides: 7. The chain's CDR3 is CASSHASGSSSYEQYF. The CDR3 region has the DNA TGTGCCAGCAGCCACGCTAGCGGGTCTAGCTCCTACGAGCAGTACTTC.

The chain has TRBV29-1 and TRBJ1-4; D not resolved. Germline V gene data show CDR1 as SQVTM and CDR2 as ANQGSEA. The CDR3 runs to 12 residues. V shed 6 bases and J shed 8 bases, with 13 bases lying between them. As DNA, the CDR3 is TGCAGCGTCGGCCCCTCTGGGGAAAAACTGTTTTTT. It is translated as CSVGPSGEKLFF.

This clonotype is labeled as medium-sized (0.01 to 0.1%). The rearrangement joins TRBV28 to TRBJ2-6; tentative D call: TRBD2 (6 bases). V was trimmed by 5 bases and J by 2 bases, leaving 16 bases between them. The CDR3 sequence is 17 residues long. Germline lookup yields CDR1 MDHEN and CDR2 SYDVKM. In nucleotides, the CDR3 is TGTGCCAGCAGTCCCGGGACTTCCGCAACTGGGGCCAACGTCCTGACTTTC. It translates to CASSPGTSATGANVLTF.

V is TRBV5-1 and J is TRBJ1-2; perhaps TRBD1 as D (6 bases). V lost 7 bases and J 2 bases, leaving 15 bases between the germline ends. There are 14 residues in the CDR3. The germline CDR1 and CDR2 sequences are SGHRS and YFSETQ. Written as DNA, the CDR3 is TGCGCCAGCCGATTCACACAGGGCAACTATGGCTACACCTTC. Encoded protein: CASRFTQGNYGYTF.

This clonotype was recorded at least ten times. The genes are TRBV5-1 and TRBJ2-1; 10 positions agree with TRBD1. The CDR3 has 14 amino acids. J was trimmed by 9 bases and V by 0 bases; bases with no gene match: 3. Germline CDR1 and CDR2: SGHRS and YFSETQ. CDR3 loop: CASSLGQGAGEQFF. CDR3 DNA: TGCGCCAGCAGCTTGGGACAGGGGGCGGGTGAGCAGTTCTTC.

This clonotype was found a few times. This rearrangement joins TRBV24-1 to TRBJ2-7, with 10 nucleotides matching TRBD2. V trimming: 9 bases; J trimming: 7 bases; junction bases outside the gene matches: 14. CDR1 KGHDR and CDR2 SFDVKD come from the germline V gene. The CDR3 length is 15 residues. The CDR3 DNA reads as TGTGCCACCGCATCACGGGAAGCGGGAGGGCAGGAGCAGTACTTC. The encoded protein is CATASREAGGQEQYF.

V and J are TRBV2 and TRBJ1-2; D unclear. CDR3 length equals 10 residues. Germline V lookup: CDR1 SNHLY, CDR2 FYNNEI. The V end was cut by 7 bases, the J end by 8 bases, with 8 bases between. CDR3 sequence: CASNGYGYTF. Written as DNA, the CDR3 is TGTGCCAGCAATGGGTACGGCTACACCTTC.

This clonotype was counted many times. This chain uses TRBV6-2 or TRBV6-3 with TRBJ1-5; no firm D call. The CDR3 spans 15 residues. Trimming cost V 3 bases and J 3 bases, with 12 bases left between them. Germline assignment: CDR1 MNHEY and CDR2 SVGEGT. In DNA form, the CDR3 reads TGTGCCAGCAGTTATCGAGGGTTGGTCAATCAGCCCCAGCATTTT. Translation gives CASSYRGLVNQPQHF.

With respect to this clonotype: A much more abundant neighbour one base away suggests this may be a read error. J is TRBJ2-7 and V is TRBV20-1, with 11 bases matching TRBD1. This CDR3 is 12 amino acids long. Germline V gene data show CDR1 as DFQATT and CDR2 as SNEGSKA (reference sequence). The CDR3 DNA is TGCAGAGGGGGACAGGGGGTTTACGAGCAGTACTTC. This codes for CRGGQGVYEQYF.

This clonotype has ten or more counts. This chain links TRBV7-2 with TRBJ1-1; 7 bases align to TRBD1. V gave up 7 bases and J gave up 4 bases; unmatched junction bases: 12. The CDR3 sequence is 15 residues long. In germline, CDR1 is SGHTA, CDR2 FQGNSA. The CDR3 loop is CASNLRQGTGTEAFF. In DNA form, the CDR3 reads TGTGCCAGCAACCTAAGACAGGGTACGGGCACTGAAGCTTTCTTT.

This clonotype was found many times. V is TRBV20-1 and J is TRBJ2-1, with D unresolved. The CDR3 sequence is 14 residues long. V lost 4 bases to trimming and J lost 0 bases, with 10 bases between them. Per germline, CDR1 DFQATT and CDR2 SNEGSKA (reference sequence). DNA of the CDR3: TGCAGTGCTACGGATGGGGTCTCCTACAATGAGCAGTTCTTC. It yields the protein CSATDGVSYNEQFF.

This clonotype was detected many times. As DNA, the CDR3 is TGTGCCAGCAGCCGGACAGGGAGAGACACTGAAGCTTTCTTT. It translates to CASSRTGRDTEAFF. The chain is built from TRBV7-9 and TRBJ1-1, with 8 positions matching TRBD1. This CDR3 contains 14 residues. The V and J ends lost 5 bases and 3 bases, in that order; junction bases with no gene match: 5. Germline V gene sequence: CDR1 SEHNR, CDR2 FQNEAQ (reference sequence).

The chain uses TRBV28 and TRBJ2-3; a weak D match, TRBD1 (7 bases). Trimming shortened V by 4 bases and J by 3 bases, and 17 bases separated the two germline ends. The germline CDR1 and CDR2 sequences are MDHEN and SYDVKM. The length of the CDR3 is 16 residues. Here the CDR3 DNA reads TGTGCCAGCAGTTCCCACAGGGGAGGAGGAACAGATACGCAGTATTTT. As protein: CASSSHRGGGTDTQYF.

In this sample, this clonotype turned up a few times. The rearrangement links TRBV29-1 to TRBJ1-1; 9 bases are shared with TRBD1. The germline CDR1 and CDR2 sequences are SQVTM and ANQGSEA. V was clipped by 7 bases and J by 5 bases; unmatched bases: 5. The CDR3 runs 12 residues. Here the CDR3 DNA reads TGCAGCGCGGGACAGGGAGGGACTGAAGCTTTCTTT. This gives the protein CSAGQGGTEAFF. Drawing the rest from reference TRBV29-1 and TRBJ1-1, the complete variable domain is SAVISQKPSRDICQRGTSLTIQCQVDSQVTMMFWYRQQPGQSLTLIATANQGSEATYESGFVIDKFPISRPNLTFSTLTVSNMSPEDSSIYLCSAGQGGTEAFFGQGTRLTVV.

This chain links TRBV6-5 with TRBJ2-1, with D possibly TRBD2 on 6 matching bases. This CDR3 has 15 residues. Looked up from germline, CDR1 is MNHEY and CDR2 is SVGAGI. Trimming pared 6 bases from V and 0 bases from J, leaving 12 bases between. The chain's CDR3 is CASRRDISSYNEQFF. CDR3 in DNA: TGTGCCAGCAGGCGGGATATAAGCTCCTACAATGAGCAGTTCTTC.

The chain uses TRBV28 and TRBJ2-7; the D gene is possibly TRBD1 (7 bases). CDR1 and CDR2 from the germline V gene are MDHEN and SYDVKM. V was pared by 11 bases and J by 12 bases, with 20 bases between. The CDR3 consists of 11 residues. In DNA form, the CDR3 reads TGTGCCTCCTTAACCCAGGGGGAGGCGTACTTC. It translates to CASLTQGEAYF.

CDR3 nucleotide sequence: TGTGCCAGCAGCTTGTGGGATGGTACGCAGTATTTT. Encoded protein: CASSLWDGTQYF. The rearrangement joins TRBV5-4 to TRBJ2-3; the D is unclear. The CDR3 contains 12 residues. V lost 1 base and J 8 bases, leaving 8 bases between the germline ends. Germline CDR1 and CDR2: SGHNT and YYREEE (reference sequence).

This clonotype was counted only a few times. This chain joins TRBV7-6 and TRBJ2-3; no firm D call. Germline-derived CDR1 and CDR2 are SGHVS and FNYEAQ. This CDR3 is 17 amino acids long. The V end lost 1 base, the J end lost 4 bases, and 18 bases lay between the germline ends. Written as DNA, the CDR3 is TGTGCCAGCAGCTTAGAACCCGGGTCGGCGGAATCAGATACGCAGTATTTT. Protein: CASSLEPGSAESDTQYF.

The table lists this clonotype with a few counts. Here the CDR3 omits its conserved ending phenylalanine or tryptophan, so a read error is the likely source. The rearrangement uses TRBV9 and TRBJ2-7; D gene ambiguous. This CDR3 has 13 amino acids. Germline V gene sequence: CDR1 SGDLS, CDR2 YYNGEE. The V end was cut by 3 bases, the J end by 6 bases, with 13 bases between. The CDR3 DNA reads as TGTGCCAGCAGCGCGACACCAGTTTCCGAGCAGTACTCC. Its translation is CASSATPVSEQYS.

This clonotype was seen repeatedly, ten times or more. The rearrangement uses TRBV29-1 and TRBJ1-5, with D unclear. This CDR3 spans 13 amino acids. The germline V gene encodes CDR1 SQVTM and CDR2 ANQGSEA. V lost 4 bases and J 0 bases, leaving 7 bases between the germline ends. The DNA of the CDR3 is TGCAGCGTTGGCCGAAATAGCAATCAGCCCCAGCATTTT. Translation gives CSVGRNSNQPQHF.